These 6 T cell receptor beta chains originate from one sample sequenced in a study of response to subunit inactivated influenza vaccine. Using its own MiXCR run on the RT-PCR reads, TCRdb lists one record per CDR3 protein. The sample gives 500,000 to 600,000 distinct CDR3 sequences, approximately 10% of which show up once; approximately 10% is in the top ten. Another study also made use of these data, one on T cells expressing NK-cell markers. In that study: With UMIs, 5'RACE template switching was used to make TCR beta cDNA.

The source material was PBMCs from blood, sampled on the day of vaccination. These receptors were taken from a man aged 50-59 years who received an inactivated influenza vaccine.

The chain joins TRBV3-1 to TRBJ2-3; TRBD1 is a possible D gene (5 bases). V was pared by 0 bases and J by 6 bases, with 13 bases between. The CDR3 loop spans 15 amino acids. Germline CDR1 reads LGHDT; CDR2 reads YNNKEL (reference sequence). CDR3 nucleotides: TGTGCCAGCAGCCAAGATAGGGGCCCGGGTGATACGCAGTATTTT. This gives the protein CASSQDRGPGDTQYF.

This clonotype was observed a few times. J is TRBJ1-6 and V is TRBV6-1; D remains unclear. The CDR3 loop spans 16 amino acids. The V gene's germline CDR1 is MNHNS and CDR2 SASEGT. Trimming left V 5 bases short and J 9 bases short, with 20 bases between. The CDR3 is CASSTPRVKIGSPLHF. CDR3 coding DNA: TGTGCCAGCAGTACCCCACGGGTGAAGATCGGTTCACCCCTCCACTTT.

The rearrangement links TRBV7-2 to TRBJ2-1, with TRBD1 matching 9 bases. V dropped 4 bases and J dropped 4; count of bases not matched to a gene: 5. Germline-derived CDR1 and CDR2 are SGHTA and FQGNSA. This CDR3 has 15 amino acids. In DNA form, the CDR3 reads TGTGCCAGCAGCTCGACAGGGGGTTTTTACAATGAGCAGTTCTTC. Amino acids: CASSSTGGFYNEQFF. Filled out from reference TRBV7-2 and TRBJ2-1, the complete variable domain reads GAGVSQSPSNKVTEKGKDVELRCDPISGHTALYWYRQSLGQGLEFLIYFQGNSAPDKSGLPSDRFSAERTGGSVSTLTIQRTQQEDSAVYLCASSSTGGFYNEQFFGPGTRLTVL.

The sample holds a few counts of this clonotype. The V gene is TRBV19, the J gene TRBJ1-3; 7 bases are shared with TRBD1. V shed 8 bases and J 0 bases; nucleotides not matched to a gene: 4. The CDR3 covers 14 residues. Germline V gives CDR1 LNHDA, CDR2 SQIVND (reference sequence). In nucleotides, the CDR3 is TGTGCCAGTTGGGGACAGTTCTCTGGAAACACCATATATTTT. This sequence encodes CASWGQFSGNTIYF. Complete variable domain (other parts from reference TRBV19 and TRBJ1-3): DGGITQSPKYLFRKEGQNVTLSCEQNLNHDAMYWYRQDPGQGLRLIYYSQIVNDFQKGDIAEGYSVSREKKESFPLTVTSAQKNPTAFYLCASWGQFSGNTIYFGEGSWLTVV.

This clonotype was observed many times. V is TRBV3-1 and J is TRBJ2-3; D is ambiguous. The CDR3 loop spans 13 amino acids. The germline V gene has CDR1 LGHDT and CDR2 YNNKEL (reference sequence). V was shortened by 2 bases and J by 8 bases, with 11 bases between the two germline ends. The CDR3 nucleotides are TGTGCCAGCAGCCAAAACCCTCATGGTACGCAGTATTTT. Translated, it gives CASSQNPHGTQYF.

A remark on this clonotype: It may be a read error: a sequence one base away is much more abundant. The rearrangement uses TRBV6-1 and TRBJ2-5; perhaps TRBD1 as D (5 bases). The germline CDR1 and CDR2 sequences are MNHNS and SASEGT. The ends were cut back, 8 bases at V and 3 bases at J, with 13 bases in the middle. This CDR3 comprises 13 residues. The CDR3 loop is CASAPPGKETQYF. CDR3 nucleotides: TGTGCCAGCGCCCCGCCAGGGAAAGAGACCCAGTACTTC.